The clone carrying this T cell receptor beta chain was seen a handful of times. What it binds is not known. Some clones are missing from TCRdb's copy, which holds only in-frame ones; the method was immunoSEQ multiplex PCR. The sample consists of around 60,000 clones, approximately 90% of them appearing once. From germline, CDR1 is MDHEN and CDR2 SYDVKM. The CDR3 sequence is 13 residues long. Trimming shortened V by 1 base and J by 4 bases, and 7 bases separated the two germline ends. The data originate from a study of T cell responses to AZD1222 COVID-19 vaccine. Study in general: Second-dose intervals near 4 or 12 weeks were combined.

Overall study results and limits: Distributed over spike, vaccine-associated CD4 TCRs predominated at 160-218 and 743-854. Two doses of AZD1222 preceded a rise in Spike-specific TCR breadth and depth. The repertoires were collected only after the peak T cell response.

J is TRBJ1-2 and V is TRBV28; unclear D gene. This receptor was identified in an adult in good health. This material consisted of peripheral blood, taken on day 0 of AZD1222 vaccination. Here the CDR3 DNA reads TGTGCCAGCAGTTTATCCAACAGCTATGGCTACACCTTC. Amino acid sequence: CASSLSNSYGYTF.